This TCR beta chain was recorded in a study of CD8+ T cells in alopecia areata. Study at large: Treated patients took oral tofacitinib at 5 to 10 mg twice daily. Findings and caveats of the study: Against the mouse data, patients shared TCRs less clearly, possibly for HLA reasons.

Described treatment: oral pan-JAK inhibitor, 5-10 mg twice daily. TCR sequencing used cDNA made by reverse transcription of extracted RNA. Some clones are missing from TCRdb's copy, which holds only in-frame ones; the method was immunoSEQ multiplex PCR. The data show about 260,000 clones, about 60% seen once. Between the trimmed V and J ends, which lost 6 bases and 8 bases, there was a span of 19 bases. The CDR3 totals 14 residues. The germline CDR1 and CDR2 sequences are SGHTA and FQGNSA. This clone showed up just a few times. Antigen unknown. This sequence was found in a human donor with alopecia areata. V gene TRBV7-2 combines with J gene TRBJ1-1; a possible D gene is TRBD1 (6 bases). Sequenced material: CD4+ T cells sorted from blood, taken around week 54, from a patient treated with tofacitinib. The DNA for the CDR3 is TGTGCCAGCAGACCACAGGGCCTAGGTCTGGAAGCTTTCTTT. Protein sequence: CASRPQGLGLEAFF.